Listed here are 17 T cell receptor beta chains from one sample, sequenced in a study of T cell responses to AZD1222 COVID-19 vaccine. TCRdb's table, derived via immunoSEQ multiplex PCR, lists solely in-frame clones and lacks some. The profile covers more than 95,000 clones, with roughly 89% appearing a single time and 44% taken by the ten largest. Sequenced here: peripheral blood, sampled 28 days after the second AZD1222 dose. These receptors all stem from an adult who received the AZD1222 COVID-19 vaccine.

The V and J genes are TRBV7-2 and TRBJ2-1, with 7 bases that match TRBD2. The CDR3 sequence is 15 residues long. CDR1 and CDR2 from the germline V gene are SGHTA and FQGNSA. The V gene end was trimmed by 7 bases and the J gene end by 4 bases; junction bases not matched to a gene: 10. This chain's CDR3 is CASTSAGTTYNEQFF. The DNA of the CDR3 is TGTGCCAGCACCTCGGCTGGGACTACGTACAATGAGCAGTTCTTC. Full variable domain (missing parts from reference TRBV7-2 and TRBJ2-1): GAGVSQSPSNKVTEKGKDVELRCDPISGHTALYWYRQSLGQGLEFLIYFQGNSAPDKSGLPSDRFSAERTGGSVSTLTIQRTQQEDSAVYLCASTSAGTTYNEQFFGPGTRLTVL.

The chain couples TRBV15 to TRBJ2-1; 15 bases match TRBD2. The CDR3 sequence is 19 residues long. Looked up from germline, CDR1 is LNHNV and CDR2 is YYDKDF (reference sequence). The V gene end was trimmed by 3 bases and the J gene end by 0 bases; junction bases not matched to a gene: 6. The CDR3 DNA follows: TGTGCCACCAGCAGGGCCGGGACTAGCGGGAGGAGCTCCTACAATGAGCAGTTCTTC. Residues: CATSRAGTSGRSSYNEQFF.

This clone came up a few times. In DNA form, the CDR3 reads TGTGCCTCGGGGGACCCGAACACTGAAGCTTTCTTT. Translated: CASGDPNTEAFF. The genes are TRBV28 and TRBJ1-1; TRBD1 is a possible D gene (5 bases). This CDR3 region has 12 residues. Germline V gene sequence: CDR1 MDHEN, CDR2 SYDVKM. V shed 11 bases and J shed 1 base, with 11 bases lying between them.

The chain uses TRBV30 and TRBJ1-2, with TRBD1 as a possible D gene (6 bases). Between the trimmed V and J ends, which lost 6 bases and 6 bases, there was a span of 29 bases. The CDR3 is 17 residues long. Germline V gives CDR1 GTSNPN, CDR2 SVGIG (reference sequence). Here the CDR3 reads CACIWRQEQGSYHGYTF. The CDR3 DNA reads TGTGCCTGTATCTGGAGACAGGAACAGGGCTCGTACCATGGCTACACCTTC.

This clone was observed once. The chain is built from TRBV4-1 and TRBJ2-7; D is perhaps TRBD2 (6 bases). Trimming took off 1 base at V and 1 base at J, with 14 bases between the two ends. The CDR3 is 16 amino acids. The germline gives CDR1 MGHRA, CDR2 YSYEKL. CDR3: CASSQVGGDYSYEQYF. CDR3 DNA sequence: TGCGCCAGCAGCCAAGTGGGGGGTGACTATTCCTACGAGCAGTACTTC.

The gene calls are TRBV6-1 and TRBJ2-7; D is unclear. Looked up from germline, CDR1 is MNHNS and CDR2 is SASEGT. Deletions cut 3 bases from V and 4 bases from J, with 4 bases between. CDR3 length: 11 residues. The CDR3 DNA is TGTGCCAGCAGTGAGTGGTACGAGCAGTACTTC. Its protein is CASSEWYEQYF.

This clone was detected once. The V gene is TRBV18, the J gene TRBJ2-3; the D is unclear. V lost 3 bases and J 4 bases, leaving 14 bases between the germline ends. The CDR3 totals 15 residues. Per the germline V gene, CDR1 is KGHSH and CDR2 is LQKENI. CDR3 residues: CASSPPSVRADTQYF. As DNA, the CDR3 is TGTGCCAGCTCACCTCCCTCGGTACGGGCAGATACGCAGTATTTT.

The rearrangement links TRBV7-3 to TRBJ2-1, with D possibly called TRBD1 or TRBD2 (6 bases each). V was cut by 2 bases and J by 9 bases, with 11 bases left in between. CDR1 and CDR2 (germline): SGHTA, FQGTGA. The CDR3 runs to 13 residues. CDR3 nucleotides: TGTGCCAGCAGCTTAGACCGGGGGCCTGAGCAGTTCTTC. Amino acids: CASSLDRGPEQFF.

The V and J genes are TRBV7-9 and TRBJ2-7; D possibly matches TRBD1 or TRBD2 (6 bases each). Trimming cost V 1 base and J 7 bases, with 14 bases left between them. The CDR3 is made up of 14 amino acids. The V gene's germline CDR1 is SEHNR and CDR2 FQNEAQ (reference sequence). CDR3 coding DNA: TGTGCCAGCAGCTTAGGGGAACAGGGAGGAGAGCAGTACTTC. Its translation: CASSLGEQGGEQYF.

The CDR3 reads CASSSVEQFF. Written as DNA, the CDR3 is TGTGCCAGCAGTTCAGTTGAGCAGTTCTTC. The chain joins TRBV28 to TRBJ2-1; D gene unclear. Per germline, CDR1 MDHEN and CDR2 SYDVKM. V was clipped by 4 bases and J by 9 bases, with 4 bases between them. The CDR3 has 10 residues.

The chain recombines TRBV28 with TRBJ1-1; D possibly corresponds to TRBD1 (5 bases). The CDR3 runs 14 residues. Per the germline V gene, CDR1 is MDHEN and CDR2 is SYDVKM. Trimming pared 2 bases from V and 7 bases from J, leaving 14 bases between. The CDR3 coding sequence is TGTGCCAGCAGTTTAGGGGGTGCTCAACATGAAGCTTTCTTT. Translation: CASSLGGAQHEAFF.

V usage is TRBV9 and J usage is TRBJ2-1; possible D gene TRBD2, 5 bases. V shed 3 bases and J shed 4 bases, with 14 bases lying between them. Per germline, CDR1 SGDLS and CDR2 YYNGEE. This CDR3 region has 15 residues. The CDR3 spells CASSATDYRYNEQFF. The CDR3 DNA reads TGTGCCAGCAGCGCAACTGACTATCGGTACAATGAGCAGTTCTTC.

The chain recombines TRBV19 with TRBJ2-7, with D possibly being TRBD2 (6 bases). Germline CDR1 and CDR2: LNHDA and SQIVND (reference sequence). Trimming left V 5 bases short and J 7 bases short, with 21 bases between. The CDR3 sequence is 15 residues long. CDR3 residues: CASSPQRAPAGEQYF. The CDR3 bases are TGTGCCAGTAGTCCCCAACGGGCCCCGGCGGGGGAGCAGTACTTC. Supplemented by reference TRBV19 and TRBJ2-7, the full variable domain reads DGGITQSPKYLFRKEGQNVTLSCEQNLNHDAMYWYRQDPGQGLRLIYYSQIVNDFQKGDIAEGYSVSREKKESFPLTVTSAQKNPTAFYLCASSPQRAPAGEQYFGPGTRLTVT.

The CDR3 region is CASSMTSLGTGELFF. The DNA of the CDR3 is TGTGCCAGCAGCATGACTAGCCTCGGCACCGGGGAGCTGTTTTTT. The V call is TRBV11-2, the J call TRBJ2-2; the match to TRBD2 covers 7 bases. Germline V CDR1 and CDR2: SGHAT, FQNNGV. The CDR3 is 15 amino acids. J was trimmed by 4 bases and V by 5 bases; bases with no gene match: 7.

The CDR3 DNA follows: TGTGCCAGCTCGCCAACTAGCGGGAGCACAGATACGCAGTATTTT. Residues: CASSPTSGSTDTQYF. The genes are TRBV18 and TRBJ2-3; 9 bases map to TRBD2. After removal of 6 bases from V and 0 bases from J, the junction contained 4 bases not matched to a gene. The CDR3 consists of 15 residues. Germline CDR1 is KGHSH and CDR2 is LQKENI.

This rearrangement joins TRBV6-6 to TRBJ2-7, with D possibly being TRBD1 (5 bases). The germline V and J ends were trimmed by 6 bases and 9 bases, with 12 bases remaining between them. This CDR3 region has 11 residues. Germline V CDR1 and CDR2: MNHNY, SVGAGI (reference sequence). The chain's CDR3 is CASSPDNAQYF. The CDR3 DNA reads as TGTGCCAGCAGCCCGGACAACGCGCAGTACTTC.

J is TRBJ2-2 and V is TRBV19, with 9 positions matching TRBD2. V lost 5 bases, J lost 4 bases, and 5 bases stayed unmatched. Germline V lookup: CDR1 LNHDA, CDR2 SQIVND (reference sequence). This CDR3 has 15 amino acids. Here the CDR3 DNA reads TGTGCCAGTAGTCGCCTAGCGGGATTCACCGGGGAGCTGTTTTTT. This gives the protein CASSRLAGFTGELFF.